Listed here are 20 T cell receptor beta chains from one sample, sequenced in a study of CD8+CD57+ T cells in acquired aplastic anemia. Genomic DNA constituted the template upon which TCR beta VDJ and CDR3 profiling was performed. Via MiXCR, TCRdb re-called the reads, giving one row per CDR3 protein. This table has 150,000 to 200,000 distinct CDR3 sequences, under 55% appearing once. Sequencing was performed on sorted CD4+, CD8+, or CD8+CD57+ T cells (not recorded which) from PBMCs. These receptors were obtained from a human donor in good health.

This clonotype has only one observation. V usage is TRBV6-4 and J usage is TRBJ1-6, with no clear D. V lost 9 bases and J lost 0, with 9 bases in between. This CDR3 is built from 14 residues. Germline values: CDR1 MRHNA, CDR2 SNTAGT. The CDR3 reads CASRVSSYNSPLHF. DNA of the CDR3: TGTGCCAGTCGAGTAAGCTCCTATAATTCACCCCTCCACTTT.

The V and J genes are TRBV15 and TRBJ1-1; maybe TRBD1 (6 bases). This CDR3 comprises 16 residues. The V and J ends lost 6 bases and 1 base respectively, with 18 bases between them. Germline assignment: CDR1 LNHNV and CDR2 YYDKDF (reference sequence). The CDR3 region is CATRPGWKQGNTEAFF. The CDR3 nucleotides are TGTGCCACCAGACCCGGTTGGAAACAGGGGAACACTGAAGCTTTCTTT.

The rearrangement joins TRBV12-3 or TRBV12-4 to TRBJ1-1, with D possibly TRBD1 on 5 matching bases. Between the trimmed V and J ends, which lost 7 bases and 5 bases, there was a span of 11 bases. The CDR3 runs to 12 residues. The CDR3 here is CASTMEGTEAFF. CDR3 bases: TGTGCCAGCACCATGGAGGGGACTGAAGCTTTCTTT.

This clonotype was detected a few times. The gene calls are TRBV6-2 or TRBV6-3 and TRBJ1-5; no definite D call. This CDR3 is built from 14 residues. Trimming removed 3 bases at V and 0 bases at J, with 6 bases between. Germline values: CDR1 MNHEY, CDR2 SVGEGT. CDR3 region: CASSYRTSNQPQHF. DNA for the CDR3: TGTGCCAGCAGTTATCGGACTAGCAATCAGCCCCAGCATTTT.

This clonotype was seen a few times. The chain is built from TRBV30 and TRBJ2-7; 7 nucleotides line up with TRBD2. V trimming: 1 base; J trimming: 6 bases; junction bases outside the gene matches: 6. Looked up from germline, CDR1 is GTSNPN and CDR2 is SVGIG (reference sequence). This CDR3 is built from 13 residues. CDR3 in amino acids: CAWSGRGVSEQYF. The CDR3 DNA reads TGTGCCTGGAGTGGACGGGGGGTGTCCGAGCAGTACTTC.

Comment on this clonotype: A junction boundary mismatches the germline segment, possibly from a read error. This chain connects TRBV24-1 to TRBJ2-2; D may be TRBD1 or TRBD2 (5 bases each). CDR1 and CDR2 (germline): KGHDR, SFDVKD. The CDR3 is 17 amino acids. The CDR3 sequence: CATSGSTGQLGTGELFF. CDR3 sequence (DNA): TGTGCCACCAGTGGGAGTACGGGGCAGCTTGGGACCGGAGAGCTGTTTTTT.

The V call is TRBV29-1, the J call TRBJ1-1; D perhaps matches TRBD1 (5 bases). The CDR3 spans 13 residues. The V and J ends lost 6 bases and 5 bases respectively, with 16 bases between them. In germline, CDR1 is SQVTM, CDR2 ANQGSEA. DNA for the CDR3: TGCAGCGTCCCTGGGGCAGGGAAAACTGAAGCTTTCTTT. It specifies CSVPGAGKTEAFF.

The CDR3 nucleotides read TGTGCCAGCAGTGAACAGGACGGGACCCAGTACTTC. The encoded protein is CASSEQDGTQYF. The chain links TRBV2 to TRBJ2-5; the D is unclear. This CDR3 contains 12 residues. Trimming took off 2 bases at V and 7 bases at J, with 8 bases between the two ends. Germline V CDR1 and CDR2: SNHLY, FYNNEI.

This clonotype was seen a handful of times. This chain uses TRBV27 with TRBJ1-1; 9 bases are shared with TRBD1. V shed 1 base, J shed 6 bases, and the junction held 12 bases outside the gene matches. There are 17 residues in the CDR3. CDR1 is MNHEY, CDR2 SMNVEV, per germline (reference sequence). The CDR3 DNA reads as TGTGCCAGCAGTTTATTAAGTGGACAGGGGTCGGCGCCTGAAGCTTTCTTT. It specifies CASSLLSGQGSAPEAFF.

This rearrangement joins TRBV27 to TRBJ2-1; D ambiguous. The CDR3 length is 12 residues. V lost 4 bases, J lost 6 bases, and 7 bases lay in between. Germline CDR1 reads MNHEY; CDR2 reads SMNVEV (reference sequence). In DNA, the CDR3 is TGTGCCAGCAGTTCCACGGTCAATGAGCAGTTCTTC. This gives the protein CASSSTVNEQFF.

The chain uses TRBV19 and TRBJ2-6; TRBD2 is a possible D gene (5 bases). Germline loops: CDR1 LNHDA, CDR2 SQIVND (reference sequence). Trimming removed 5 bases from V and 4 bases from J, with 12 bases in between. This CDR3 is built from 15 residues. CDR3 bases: TGTGCCAGTAGTTATACGACGGGAGGGGCCAACGTCCTGACTTTC. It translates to CASSYTTGGANVLTF.

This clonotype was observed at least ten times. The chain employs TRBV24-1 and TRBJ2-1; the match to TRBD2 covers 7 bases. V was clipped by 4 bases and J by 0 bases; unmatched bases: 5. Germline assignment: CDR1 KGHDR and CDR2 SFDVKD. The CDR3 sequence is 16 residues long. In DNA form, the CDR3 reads TGTGCCACCAGTGAGTCCGGACTAGGCTCCTACAATGAGCAGTTCTTC. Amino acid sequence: CATSESGLGSYNEQFF.

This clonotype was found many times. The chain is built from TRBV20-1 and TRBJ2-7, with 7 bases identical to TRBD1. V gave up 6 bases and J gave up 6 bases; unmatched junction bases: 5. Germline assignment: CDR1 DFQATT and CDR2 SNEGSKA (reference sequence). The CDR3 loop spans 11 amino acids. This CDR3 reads CSARQGTEQYF. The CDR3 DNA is TGCAGTGCAAGACAGGGAACCGAGCAGTACTTC.

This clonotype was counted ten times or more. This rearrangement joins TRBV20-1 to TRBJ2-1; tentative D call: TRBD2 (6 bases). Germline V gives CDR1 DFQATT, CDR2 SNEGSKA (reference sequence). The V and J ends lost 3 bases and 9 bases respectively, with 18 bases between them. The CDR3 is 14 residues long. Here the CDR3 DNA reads TGCAGTGCTAGGCAACTGGGAGGCCGTAGTGAGCAGTTCTTC. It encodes CSARQLGGRSEQFF.

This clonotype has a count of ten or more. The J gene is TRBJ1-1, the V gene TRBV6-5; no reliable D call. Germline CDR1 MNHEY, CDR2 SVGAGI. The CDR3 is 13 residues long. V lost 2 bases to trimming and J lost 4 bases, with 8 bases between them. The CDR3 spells CASSYLEGTEAFF. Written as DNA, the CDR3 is TGTGCCAGCAGTTACCTCGAGGGCACTGAAGCTTTCTTT.

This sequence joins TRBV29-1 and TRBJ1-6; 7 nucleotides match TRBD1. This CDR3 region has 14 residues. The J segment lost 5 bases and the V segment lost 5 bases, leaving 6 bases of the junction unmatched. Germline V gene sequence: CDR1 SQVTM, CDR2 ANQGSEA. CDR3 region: CSVTTGSDNSPLHF. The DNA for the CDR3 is TGCAGCGTTACGACAGGGTCGGATAATTCACCCCTCCACTTT.

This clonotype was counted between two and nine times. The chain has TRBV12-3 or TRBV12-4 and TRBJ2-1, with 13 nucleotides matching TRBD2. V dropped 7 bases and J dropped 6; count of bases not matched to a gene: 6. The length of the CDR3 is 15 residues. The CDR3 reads CASTRGLAGINEQFF. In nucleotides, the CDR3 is TGTGCCAGCACCCGGGGACTAGCGGGGATCAATGAGCAGTTCTTC.

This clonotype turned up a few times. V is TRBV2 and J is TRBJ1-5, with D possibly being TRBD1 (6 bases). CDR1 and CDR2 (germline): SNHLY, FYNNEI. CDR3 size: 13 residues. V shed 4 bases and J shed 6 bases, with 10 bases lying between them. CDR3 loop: CASSGRGPQPQHF. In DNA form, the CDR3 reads TGTGCCAGCAGTGGGCGGGGGCCTCAGCCCCAGCATTTT. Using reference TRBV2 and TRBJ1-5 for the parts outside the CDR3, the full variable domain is EPEVTQTPSHQVTQMGQEVILRCVPISNHLYFYWYRQILGQKVEFLVSFYNNEISEKSEIFDDQFSVERPDGSNFTLKIRSTKLEDSAMYFCASSGRGPQPQHFGDGTRLSIL.

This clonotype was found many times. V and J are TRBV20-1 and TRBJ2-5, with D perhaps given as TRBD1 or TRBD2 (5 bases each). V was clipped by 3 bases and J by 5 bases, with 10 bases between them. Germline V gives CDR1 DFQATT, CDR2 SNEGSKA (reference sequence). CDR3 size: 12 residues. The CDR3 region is CSARGDRETQYF. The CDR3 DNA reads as TGCAGTGCTAGGGGGGATAGGGAGACCCAGTACTTC.

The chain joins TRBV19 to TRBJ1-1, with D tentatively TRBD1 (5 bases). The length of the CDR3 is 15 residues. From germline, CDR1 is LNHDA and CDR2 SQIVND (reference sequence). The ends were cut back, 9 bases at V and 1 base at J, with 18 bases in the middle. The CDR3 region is CASYTFRDTNTEAFF. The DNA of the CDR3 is TGTGCCAGCTACACATTCAGGGATACGAACACTGAAGCTTTCTTT.